This record covers a single T cell receptor beta chain. Its antigen is unknown. No base quality values were provided; no much bigger clone lies one nucleotide off. The germline ends are 13 bases apart after V is trimmed by 1 base and J by 7 bases. The CDR3, cysteine through phenylalanine, is 13 amino acids long. The sequence is cut down to CDR3 DNA, 39 bases in frame from base 1. In the germline V gene (reference sequence), CDR1 corresponds to GTSNPN and CDR2 to SVGIG. After PBMCs were isolated by density centrifugation and stained for CD3, CD4 and CD8, a FACSAria was used to sort CD4+ and CD8+ T cells. Scalp biopsies and blood samples were provided by unaffected controls. This entry is derived from a study of CD8+ T cells in alopecia areata (dated by TCRdb to the late 2010s). In terms of the full investigation: The study used high-throughput TCRbeta sequencing to examine T cell clonal expansion in alopecia areata, in both the C3H/HeJ mouse model and human patients. Human TCRbeta sequencing covered scalp tissue and sorted CD4+ and CD8+ peripheral blood T cells from patchy and totalis/universalis alopecia areata patients and healthy controls. Scalp clonality was compared among normal scalp (n=4), patchy alopecia areata scalp (n=8), and alopecia totalis/universalis scalp (n=8). RNA came from the PAXgene miRNA kit for fixed scalp, the miRNeasy kit for PBMCs, and the RNeasy kit for mouse skin. TCRbeta CDR3 regions were amplified by immunoSEQ multiplex PCR using 35 Vbeta forward and 13 Jbeta reverse primers. General study outcomes and caveats: Higher clonality and more expanded CD8+ clones were observed in lesional scalp than in normal scalp, particularly in alopecia totalis/universalis, a finding suggestive of antigenic drive. Compared with mice, TCR sequences shared between patients were less clear, possibly partly because of HLA diversity across the patient population. Unlike mouse skin, which is dominated by gammadelta T cells, normal human skin has resident alphabeta T cells that are also sequenced, and this complicates analysis of the scalp TCR repertoire.

Receptors were amplified or captured by the immunoSEQ multiplex PCR assay. To provide template for TCR sequencing, every sample had RNA extracted and reverse transcribed into cDNA. SuperScript III was used for first-strand cDNA synthesis, primed with a 2:1 mix of oligo-dT and random hexamers. Amplification bias was assessed with a synthetic immune receptor repertoire, and residual bias was removed computationally. The authors processed their data as follows. Raw reads were preprocessed for error removal, and CDR3 was defined according to IMGT conventions as running from the conserved cysteine to phenylalanine. To get clonality, Shannon entropy was normalized by log2 of the number of productive unique TCRs and the result was subtracted from 1. Whether each scalp clone was CD4 or CD8 was inferred by checking scalp TCRbeta sequences against the CD4 and CD8 repertoires from sorted blood. TCRdb's version of the immuneACCESS table is confined to in-frame rearrangements and falls short of the full clone set. An unresolved V gene accounts for under half of the shortfall where checked; the remainder is of unknown origin. The D gene and trimming were derived from the DNA, and the V and J assignments and clone size from that table. The sample has 110,000 to 150,000 clones on record, less than 75% of them singletons. The ten top clones hold 35% to 40% of the sample.

Sequences were obtained from CD8+ T cells sorted from blood. The receptor was derived from a human donor in good health. Recombination connected TRBV30 to TRBJ1-1, and perhaps TRBD1 as D gene, on 6 matching bases. The CDR3: CAWSERDTGEAFF. The DNA reads as follows: TGTGCCTGGAGTGAACGGGACACAGGTGAAGCTTTCTTT.